Shown below are 9 T cell receptor beta chains from a single sample sequenced in a study of cytomegalovirus exposure and HLA in healthy donors. Assay: immunoSEQ multiplex PCR; the TCRdb copy retains only in-frame clones and omits some. The sample has some 340,000 clones; roughly 87% are singletons. The sample taken for sequencing was PBMCs. The source of these receptors is a woman in her 30s in good health and CMV-seropositive.

The chain uses TRBV7-6 and TRBJ2-1, with a possible D match to TRBD2 (6 bases). V was cut by 1 base and J by 2 bases, with 18 bases left in between. Germline lookup yields CDR1 SGHVS and CDR2 FNYEAQ. This CDR3 is built from 18 residues. CDR3 in DNA: TGTGCCAGCAGCTTAGAGGCCAGTGGGGGGAGTACCTACAATGAGCAGTTCTTC. As protein: CASSLEASGGSTYNEQFF.

V gene TRBV30 combines with J gene TRBJ2-2; 9 nucleotides align to TRBD1. The CDR3 has 17 amino acids. V was pared by 3 bases and J by 3 bases, with 11 bases of the junction left unmatched. Looked up from germline, CDR1 is GTSNPN and CDR2 is SVGIG (reference sequence). CDR3 coding DNA: TGTGCCTGGAGGGGGGGACAGGGAAAAATATACACCGGGGAGCTGTTTTTT. Translation: CAWRGGQGKIYTGELFF.

This clone occurred once. The chain carries TRBV13 and TRBJ2-7, with 7 positions matching TRBD1. J lost 5 bases, V lost 5 bases, and 9 bases had no gene match. The CDR3 runs to 14 residues. The germline CDR1 and CDR2 sequences are PRHDT and FYEKMQ (reference sequence). The CDR3 sequence is CASSPRQGSHEQYF. CDR3 nucleotide sequence: TGTGCCAGCAGCCCCAGACAGGGTTCCCACGAGCAGTACTTC.

The genes are TRBV13 and TRBJ2-1, with a tentative D call TRBD2 (5 bases). CDR3 size: 13 residues. CDR1 and CDR2 (germline): PRHDT, FYEKMQ (reference sequence). Trimming removed 5 bases from V and 9 bases from J, with 14 bases in between. The CDR3 protein is CASSPLSGSEQFF. CDR3 coding DNA: TGTGCCAGCAGCCCCCTTTCTGGGAGTGAGCAGTTCTTC.

This clone was counted once. V gene TRBV13 combines with J gene TRBJ1-1, with D possibly matching TRBD1 (6 bases). V lost 2 bases, J lost 4 bases, and 8 bases lay in between. From germline, CDR1 is PRHDT and CDR2 FYEKMQ (reference sequence). The CDR3 contains 13 residues. CDR3 protein: CASSLRGPTEAFF. The CDR3 DNA reads TGTGCCAGCAGCTTACGGGGGCCCACTGAAGCTTTCTTT.

The V gene is TRBV6-5, the J gene TRBJ1-4, with unresolved D. Germline CDR1 MNHEY, CDR2 SVGAGI. Trimming removed 4 bases from V and 8 bases from J, with 14 bases in between. CDR3 size: 14 residues. CDR3 protein: CASSLDHKGEKLFF. In DNA, the CDR3 is TGTGCCAGCAGTTTGGACCACAAAGGGGAAAAACTGTTTTTT.

The CDR3 protein is CASSQLSGRAYEQYF. In nucleotides, the CDR3 is TGCGCCAGCAGCCAACTTAGCGGGAGGGCTTACGAGCAGTACTTC. The gene calls are TRBV4-3 and TRBJ2-7; TRBD2 matches at 11 bases. In germline, CDR1 is LGHNA, CDR2 YSLEER. The CDR3 contains 15 residues. Trimming removed 2 bases from V and 4 bases from J; junction bases left unmatched: 4.

The gene calls are TRBV15 and TRBJ2-7, with D uncertain. CDR3 length equals 14 residues. Germline assignment: CDR1 LNHNV and CDR2 YYDKDF (reference sequence). Trimming left V 0 bases short and J 6 bases short, with 12 bases between. CDR3 in amino acids: CATSRDDLRSEQYF. CDR3 DNA: TGTGCCACCAGCAGAGACGACCTTCGATCCGAGCAGTACTTC.

In this sample, this clone turned up a few times. The chain carries TRBV27 and TRBJ1-2; D is unclear. Germline-derived CDR1 and CDR2 are MNHEY and SMNVEV (reference sequence). Trimming took off 7 bases at V and 0 bases at J, with 18 bases between the two ends. CDR3 length: 16 amino acids. CDR3 DNA sequence: TGTGCCAGCAAGTATAGACACAGCCTGCCTAACTATGGCTACACCTTC. Amino acids: CASKYRHSLPNYGYTF.